Below, one T cell receptor beta chain is given with its context. The antigen remains unidentified. This sample is drawn from a study of EBV T-cell therapy then PD-1 blockade in nasopharyngeal carcinoma. This CDR3 contains 18 residues. Germline CDR1 LGHDT, CDR2 YNNKEL (reference sequence). Trimming cost V 1 base and J 4 bases, with 20 bases left between them. Time point described: 266 days after commencement of treatment, after nivolumab therapy. Treatment given: AdE1-LMPpoly-expanded autologous EBV-specific T-cell therapy followed by anti-PD-1 nivolumab. The method was immunoSEQ multiplex PCR; TCRdb's version includes in-frame clones alone and lacks a portion of them. The sample carries over 20,000 clones, about 86% recorded once.

The receptor was isolated from a man aged 35 to 55 with nasopharyngeal carcinoma. The starting material was CD8+ T cells from blood, obtained at roughly day 250 from a patient whose treatment included autologous EBV-specific T cells and nivolumab. The V call is TRBV3-1 (or the pseudogene TRBV3-2), the J call TRBJ2-1; TRBD2 might be the D (6 bases). CDR3 sequence (DNA): TGTGCCAGCAGCCAAGTTGTAGGAGACGGGGGTATTTACAATGAGCAGTTCTTC. Translating gives CASSQVVGDGGIYNEQFF.